A selection of T cell receptor beta chains follows, all from one sample in a study of blood T cell repertoires in COVID-19. This table comes from immunoSEQ multiplex PCR, and its TCRdb copy is limited to in-frame clones, with some not included. This table has some 300,000 clones, approximately 90% appearing once. Sequencing was carried out using peripheral blood. The origin of the receptors is a woman in her forties or fifties with COVID-19, enrolled during active disease. Each CDR3 is given with its conserved first and last residue. The D gene is left open where the match is weak. Clone size is shown for a subset of rows, as once, few, many or a class of expanded clone.

cdr3_aa,cdr3_nt,d_call,v_call,clone_size,j_call
CASSPGTGDNEQFF,TGTGCCAGCAGCCCCGGGACAGGGGACAATGAGCAGTTCTTC,TRBD1,TRBV7-3,.,TRBJ2-1
CATQQGQAGYGYTF,TGTGCCACGCAGCAGGGACAGGCAGGATATGGCTACACCTTC,TRBD1,TRBV5-4,.,TRBJ1-2
CASNLESSGQTGELFF,TGTGCCAGCAACTTAGAGTCTAGCGGGCAGACCGGGGAGCTGTTTTTT,TRBD2,TRBV11-3,.,TRBJ2-2
CASKYTSRDTQYF,TGTGCCAGCAAGTACACCTCGAGGGATACGCAGTATTTT,.,TRBV6-6,.,TRBJ2-3
CSVTGFDTEAFF,TGCAGCGTCACGGGTTTTGACACTGAAGCTTTCTTT,.,TRBV29-1,.,TRBJ1-1
CASSLISLAGVADTQYF,TGTGCCAGCAGCTTAATTTCGCTAGCGGGAGTGGCGGATACGCAGTATTTT,TRBD2,TRBV7-8,.,TRBJ2-3
CASSYWAGMGTQYF,TGTGCCAGCAGTTACTGGGCAGGGATGGGGACCCAGTACTTC,.,TRBV6-2/TRBV6-3,once,TRBJ2-5
CSVDFRKESSYEQYF,TGCAGCGTTGATTTCAGAAAGGAGAGCTCCTACGAGCAGTACTTC,.,TRBV29-1,.,TRBJ2-7
CASSPGNGNTIYF,TGTGCCAGCAGCCCAGGGAATGGAAACACCATATATTTT,.,TRBV7-9,.,TRBJ1-3
CATSDSRGNAEAFF,TGTGCCACCAGTGATTCAAGGGGGAATGCTGAAGCTTTCTTT,.,TRBV24-1,.,TRBJ1-1
CASSPHTLAGVGNEQFF,TGTGCCAGCAGCCCGCACACCCTAGCGGGAGTCGGCAATGAGCAGTTCTTC,TRBD2,TRBV4-2,.,TRBJ2-1
CASSWISGSYEQYF,TGTGCCAGCAGCTGGATTAGCGGGAGCTACGAGCAGTACTTC,TRBD2,TRBV7-2,.,TRBJ2-7
CASSQAPGQGYEQYF,TGTGCCAGCAGCCAAGCCCCGGGACAGGGATACGAGCAGTACTTC,TRBD1,TRBV3-1/TRBV3-2,.,TRBJ2-7
CASSPNRGRRGNEQFF,TGTGCCAGCAGCCCGAACAGGGGAAGAAGGGGCAATGAGCAGTTCTTC,TRBD1,TRBV3-1/TRBV3-2,.,TRBJ2-1
CASSLVYNEQFF,TGTGCCAGCAGCTTAGTATACAATGAGCAGTTCTTC,.,TRBV11-2,.,TRBJ2-1
CAISESLAGGSPYEQYF,TGTGCCATCAGTGAGTCTCTAGCGGGAGGTTCCCCCTACGAGCAGTACTTC,TRBD2,TRBV10-3,.,TRBJ2-7
CASSFPGYGYTF,TGTGCCAGCAGCTTTCCGGGGTATGGCTACACCTTC,.,TRBV7-9,.,TRBJ1-2
CASSLRGANQPQHF,TGTGCCAGCAGCCTCAGGGGGGCTAATCAGCCCCAGCATTTT,TRBD1,TRBV3-1/TRBV3-2,.,TRBJ1-5
CASSGLATAGELFF,TGCGCCAGCAGCGGACTAGCGACAGCCGGGGAGCTGTTTTTT,TRBD2,TRBV5-1,.,TRBJ2-2
CASSLTEGVGSPLHF,TGTGCCAGCAGCTTAACCGAGGGGGTTGGCTCACCCCTCCACTTT,.,TRBV7-9,once,TRBJ1-6
CASSLELAETYEQYF,TGTGCCAGCAGTTTAGAACTAGCGGAAACCTACGAGCAGTACTTC,TRBD2,TRBV27,.,TRBJ2-7
CASGGLPTTTDEQFF,TGTGCCAGCGGGGGACTACCAACCACCACCGATGAGCAGTTCTTC,TRBD2,TRBV6-5,once,TRBJ2-1
CAWSVGGEQYF,TGTGCCTGGAGTGTGGGGGGCGAGCAGTACTTC,.,TRBV30,.,TRBJ2-7
CASSLAGETQYF,TGCGCCAGCAGCTTGGCGGGAGAGACCCAGTACTTC,.,TRBV5-1,.,TRBJ2-5
CASNFRRNTEAFF,TGTGCCAGCAACTTCCGCAGGAACACTGAAGCTTTCTTT,.,TRBV7-2,once,TRBJ1-1
CATRGDSYNEQFF,TGTGCCACCAGGGGGGACAGCTACAATGAGCAGTTCTTC,TRBD1,TRBV15,.,TRBJ2-1
CASSISRQGLQNTIYF,TGTGCCAGTAGTATTAGCCGACAGGGTCTCCAAAACACCATATATTTT,TRBD1,TRBV19,.,TRBJ1-3
CASSRGLSSYEQYF,TGTGCCAGCAGCAGGGGACTCTCCTCCTACGAGCAGTACTTC,.,TRBV11-2,.,TRBJ2-7
CASSPGTGPGNTIYF,TGTGCCAGCTCACCAGGGACAGGGCCTGGAAACACCATATATTTT,TRBD1,TRBV18,.,TRBJ1-3
CASREDTSSYNEQFF,TGTGCCAGCAGGGAAGACACTAGTTCCTACAATGAGCAGTTCTTC,.,TRBV6-4,.,TRBJ2-1
CATSTGTGVTGELFF,TGCGCCACGTCAACCGGGACAGGGGTCACCGGGGAGCTGTTTTTT,TRBD1,TRBV10-2,.,TRBJ2-2
CASSLAASANYGYTF,TGTGCCAGCAGCTTGGCAGCCAGCGCTAACTATGGCTACACCTTC,.,TRBV11-2,.,TRBJ1-2
CASNPGDSIRTQYF,TGTGCCAGCAACCCTGGGGACAGCATACGGACCCAGTACTTC,TRBD1,TRBV28,.,TRBJ2-5
CASSQALPLDRGHSGANVLTF,TGTGCCAGCAGCCAAGCCCTCCCCCTGGACAGGGGACACTCTGGGGCCAACGTCCTGACTTTC,TRBD1,TRBV3-1/TRBV3-2,.,TRBJ2-6
CASSKGRGNTGELFF,TGTGCCAGCAGCAAGGGGAGGGGTAACACCGGGGAGCTGTTTTTT,TRBD2,TRBV5-4,.,TRBJ2-2
CASSVRDFSYNEQFF,TGTGCCAGCAGCGTAAGGGACTTCTCCTACAATGAGCAGTTCTTC,.,TRBV9,.,TRBJ2-1
CASSPGVQPQHF,TGTGCCAGCAGCCCAGGGGTCCAGCCCCAGCATTTT,.,TRBV27,.,TRBJ1-5
CSASPTGNYGYTF,TGCAGTGCTAGTCCTACAGGGAACTATGGCTACACCTTC,.,TRBV20-1,few,TRBJ1-2
CASSTGTRPYEQYF,TGTGCCAGCAGCACCGGGACAAGACCCTACGAGCAGTACTTC,.,TRBV11-3,.,TRBJ2-7
CSAPEGAGYTF,TGCAGTGCTCCCGAGGGCGCGGGCTACACCTTC,.,TRBV20-1,few,TRBJ1-2
CASSQDPGSGRAGEQFF,TGCGCCAGCAGCCAAGATCCCGGAAGCGGGAGGGCCGGTGAGCAGTTCTTC,TRBD2,TRBV4-1,.,TRBJ2-1
CASSPGTGGDQPQHF,TGTGCCAGCTCACCGGGGACAGGGGGCGATCAGCCCCAGCATTTT,TRBD1,TRBV18,.,TRBJ1-5
CASIGPGTGTYEQYF,TGTGCCAGCATTGGCCCCGGGACAGGCACCTACGAGCAGTACTTC,TRBD1,TRBV18,.,TRBJ2-7
CASMGGLNQPQHF,TGTGCCAGTATGGGAGGTCTCAATCAGCCCCAGCATTTT,.,TRBV19,.,TRBJ1-5
CASSYSRQVSNQPQHF,TGTGCCAGCAGTTACTCGAGACAGGTTAGCAATCAGCCCCAGCATTTT,.,TRBV6-6,.,TRBJ1-5
CASSPGGVTTGELFF,TGTGCCAGCAGCCCAGGGGGCGTAACGACCGGGGAGCTGTTTTTT,TRBD1,TRBV14,.,TRBJ2-2
CSVESGADRAFF,TGCAGCGTTGAATCTGGGGCTGATAGGGCTTTCTTT,.,TRBV29-1,.,TRBJ1-1
CAWSSVQGLSYNEQFF,TGTGCCTGGAGTTCTGTGCAGGGCCTCTCCTACAATGAGCAGTTCTTC,.,TRBV30,.,TRBJ2-1
CASSLGAFSSGNTIYF,TGTGCCAGCAGCTTGGGGGCCTTTAGCTCTGGAAACACCATATATTTT,.,TRBV5-6,.,TRBJ1-3
CSVDPGYGYTF,TGCAGCGTTGACCCGGGCTATGGCTACACCTTC,.,TRBV29-1,.,TRBJ1-2
CASSPRGWGNQPQHF,TGTGCCAGCAGTCCAAGGGGATGGGGCAATCAGCCCCAGCATTTT,.,TRBV28,.,TRBJ1-5
CAWSPQANYGYTF,TGTGCCTGGAGTCCCCAGGCGAACTATGGCTACACCTTC,.,TRBV30,.,TRBJ1-2
CASRRLAGGDTQYF,TGTGCCAGCAGGAGACTAGCGGGAGGAGATACGCAGTATTTT,TRBD2,TRBV6-5,once,TRBJ2-3
CASRSSPSGLAVPPYNEQFF,TGTGCCAGCAGGTCCTCCCCCTCGGGACTAGCGGTCCCCCCGTACAATGAGCAGTTCTTC,TRBD2,TRBV11-3,.,TRBJ2-1
CASSEGTGVTSYTF,TGTGCCAGCAGTGAAGGGACAGGGGTTACGAGCTACACCTTC,TRBD1,TRBV6-1,.,TRBJ1-2
CASSPNSGRTDTQYF,TGTGCCAGCTCACCAAATAGCGGGAGGACAGATACGCAGTATTTT,TRBD2,TRBV18,.,TRBJ2-3